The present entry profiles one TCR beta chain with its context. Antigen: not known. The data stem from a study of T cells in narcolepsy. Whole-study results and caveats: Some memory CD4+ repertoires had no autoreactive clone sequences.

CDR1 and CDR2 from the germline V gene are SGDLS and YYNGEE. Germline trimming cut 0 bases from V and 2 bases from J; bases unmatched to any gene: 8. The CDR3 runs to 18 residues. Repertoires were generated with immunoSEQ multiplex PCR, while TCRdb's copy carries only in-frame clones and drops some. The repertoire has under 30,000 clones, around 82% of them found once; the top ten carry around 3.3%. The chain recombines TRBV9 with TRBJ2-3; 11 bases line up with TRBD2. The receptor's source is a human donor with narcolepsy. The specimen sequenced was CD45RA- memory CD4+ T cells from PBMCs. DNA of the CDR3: TGTGCCAGCAGCGTAGGGGCCCTAGCGGGGGGCCCCACAGATACGCAGTATTTT. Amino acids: CASSVGALAGGPTDTQYF.